A selection of T cell receptor beta chains follows, all from one sample in a study of blood T cell repertoires in COVID-19. The method was immunoSEQ multiplex PCR; TCRdb's version includes in-frame clones alone and lacks a portion of them. The data contain 65,000 to 70,000 clones, approximately 75% of them singletons. The sequenced material came from peripheral blood. The receptors stem from a woman aged 55-75 years with acute or convalescent COVID-19. Both conserved end residues are part of each CDR3. A D gene is named only where the DNA matches it firmly. Some rows mark clone size as missing; the rest say once, few, many or name a class of expanded clone.

V: TRBV7-2
D: TRBD2
J: TRBJ2-7
size: -
DNA: TGTGCCAGCAGCTTAGTTCGTCGAGCGGGGGGCGAGCAGTACTTC
CDR3: CASSLVRRAGGEQYF

V: TRBV9
D: -
J: TRBJ1-2
size: -
DNA: TGTGCCAGCAGCGTCTACAGGGATGGCTACACCTTC
CDR3: CASSVYRDGYTF

V: TRBV30
D: -
J: TRBJ1-2
size: -
DNA: TGTGCCTGGAGCCGGGACACCACCTATGGCTACACCTTC
CDR3: CAWSRDTTYGYTF

V: TRBV28
D: -
J: TRBJ2-7
size: -
DNA: TGTGCCAGCAGTTTTCAGGGATCCTCCTACGAGCAGTACTTC
CDR3: CASSFQGSSYEQYF

V: TRBV6-2/TRBV6-3
D: -
J: TRBJ2-7
size: -
DNA: TGTGCCAGCAGTTACTCGAGTTACGAGCAGTACTTC
CDR3: CASSYSSYEQYF

V: TRBV4-3
D: TRBD1
J: TRBJ1-2
size: -
DNA: TGCGCCAGCAGCCAGGGGACAGTTGGGAACTATGGCTACACCTTC
CDR3: CASSQGTVGNYGYTF

V: TRBV9
D: -
J: TRBJ2-1
size: few
DNA: TGTGCCAGCAGCGTAGTGGGCTTGGATGAGCAGTTCTTC
CDR3: CASSVVGLDEQFF

V: TRBV7-7
D: TRBD1
J: TRBJ2-5
size: -
DNA: TGTGCTAGCAGCTTGGGACAGGGGTTCCAAGAGACCCAGTACTTC
CDR3: CASSLGQGFQETQYF

V: TRBV4-1
D: TRBD1
J: TRBJ1-1
size: -
DNA: TGCGCCAGCAGCCATTCAGGGGGAAACACTGAAGCTTTCTTT
CDR3: CASSHSGGNTEAFF

V: TRBV27
D: TRBD1
J: TRBJ2-7
size: -
DNA: TGTGCCAGCAGTTTGTGGGACAGACCCTACGAGCAGTACTTC
CDR3: CASSLWDRPYEQYF

V: TRBV5-8
D: -
J: TRBJ1-2
size: -
DNA: TGTGCCAGCAGCTTGGGGGGCACCGGTAAAGGCTACACCTTC
CDR3: CASSLGGTGKGYTF

V: TRBV18
D: -
J: TRBJ1-4
size: -
DNA: TGTGCCAGCTCACGCGCCAGGGGAGAAAAACTGTTTTTT
CDR3: CASSRARGEKLFF

V: TRBV6-6
D: TRBD2
J: TRBJ2-3
size: -
DNA: TGTGCCAGCAGTTATGGGGGGGTCGCAGATACGCAGTATTTT
CDR3: CASSYGGVADTQYF

V: TRBV7-9
D: -
J: TRBJ1-2
size: -
DNA: TGTGCCAGCAGCTTGATGGTCGGGGATGGGGGCTACACCTTC
CDR3: CASSLMVGDGGYTF

V: TRBV6-5
D: TRBD1
J: TRBJ2-5
size: once
DNA: TGTGCCAGCAGTTACGGGACAGGGGGGGTTGAGACCCAGTACTTC
CDR3: CASSYGTGGVETQYF

V: TRBV18
D: -
J: TRBJ2-1
size: -
DNA: TGTGCCAGCTCACAAACGAGACAGTCTAATGAGCAGTTCTTC
CDR3: CASSQTRQSNEQFF

V: TRBV4-1
D: -
J: TRBJ1-2
size: many
DNA: TGCGCCAGCAGCCAAGTGGGGACTCTTGGCTACACCTTC
CDR3: CASSQVGTLGYTF

V: TRBV4-1
D: -
J: TRBJ1-4
size: -
DNA: TGCGCCAGCAGCCCGCGGGGGTTTGGGAATGAAAAACTGTTTTTT
CDR3: CASSPRGFGNEKLFF

V: TRBV5-6
D: -
J: TRBJ1-2
size: -
DNA: TGTGCCAGCAGCTACGACCAGGGGCGTCGTGGCTACACCTTC
CDR3: CASSYDQGRRGYTF

V: TRBV18
D: -
J: TRBJ1-3
size: -
DNA: TGTGCCAGCTCACCTGGGACAACCGGAAACACCATATATTTT
CDR3: CASSPGTTGNTIYF

V: TRBV27
D: -
J: TRBJ2-7
size: few
DNA: TGTGCCAGCAGCCTAATGGGAGTAGACGAGCAGTACTTC
CDR3: CASSLMGVDEQYF

V: TRBV11-3
D: TRBD1
J: TRBJ2-3
size: -
DNA: TGTGCCAGCAGCTTCCAGGGGGCAGATACGCAGTATTTT
CDR3: CASSFQGADTQYF

V: TRBV6-5
D: -
J: TRBJ1-2
size: -
DNA: TGTGCCAGCAGGAGAGACAGGATGATTGGGGGAATTGAAACCTTC
CDR3: CASRRDRMIGGIETF

V: TRBV3-1/TRBV3-2
D: -
J: TRBJ1-4
size: -
DNA: TGTGCCAGCAGCCAAGACTTTGGACAAGAGGGAGGGGAAAAACTGTTTTTT
CDR3: CASSQDFGQEGGEKLFF

V: TRBV5-4
D: TRBD1
J: TRBJ1-2
size: -
DNA: TGTGCCAGCAGCCCCCCGGGACAGCCAGACTATGGCTACACCTTC
CDR3: CASSPPGQPDYGYTF

V: TRBV11-2
D: TRBD1
J: TRBJ1-1
size: -
DNA: TGTGCCAGCACCACTACAGGGGTAGGGGCTGAAGCTTTCTTT
CDR3: CASTTTGVGAEAFF

V: TRBV5-1
D: -
J: TRBJ2-7
size: -
DNA: TGCGCCAGCAGCGAGAACCACGAGCAGTACTTC
CDR3: CASSENHEQYF

V: TRBV5-4
D: TRBD2
J: TRBJ2-5
size: -
DNA: TGTGCCAGCAGCTTCCTCGGACTAGCGGAAGAGACCCAGTACTTC
CDR3: CASSFLGLAEETQYF

V: TRBV11-2
D: -
J: TRBJ2-2
size: few
DNA: TGTGCCAGCAGCCTCGTGGGGGGCCGGGAGGACACCGGGGAGCTGTTTTTT
CDR3: CASSLVGGREDTGELFF

V: TRBV25-1
D: TRBD2
J: TRBJ2-1
size: -
DNA: TGTGCCAGCAGTCTAGCGGGGGCGTACAATGAGCAGTTCTTC
CDR3: CASSLAGAYNEQFF

V: TRBV11-3
D: TRBD1
J: TRBJ2-4
size: few
DNA: TGTGCCAGCAGCTTAGGAGGGACAGGGGTGGAAAACATTCAGTACTTC
CDR3: CASSLGGTGVENIQYF

V: TRBV7-2
D: -
J: TRBJ1-4
size: -
DNA: TGTGCCAGCAGTCGGGAGACTAATAATGAAAAACTGTTTTTT
CDR3: CASSRETNNEKLFF

V: TRBV7-8
D: TRBD2
J: TRBJ2-3
size: -
DNA: TGTGCCAGCAGCTTACGGACTAGCGGGGGGGTTTCAGATACGCAGTATTTT
CDR3: CASSLRTSGGVSDTQYF

V: TRBV9
D: TRBD1
J: TRBJ2-7
size: -
DNA: TGTGCCAGCAGCCCACCCCCCGGGACAGGGGATTCCTACGAGCAGTACTTC
CDR3: CASSPPPGTGDSYEQYF

V: TRBV15
D: TRBD2
J: TRBJ2-5
size: -
DNA: TGTGCCACCAGGATTGGGACTAGCGGGGGACCGAAAGAGACCCAGTACTTC
CDR3: CATRIGTSGGPKETQYF

V: TRBV25-1
D: -
J: TRBJ2-6
size: -
DNA: TGTGCCAGCAGGGGGGCAAACTCTGGGGCCAACGTCCTGACTTTC
CDR3: CASRGANSGANVLTF

V: TRBV13
D: -
J: TRBJ2-7
size: -
DNA: TGTGCCAGCAGCTTAAGGGGTGCCCACCCCGAGCAGTACTTC
CDR3: CASSLRGAHPEQYF

V: TRBV5-1
D: -
J: TRBJ2-3
size: -
DNA: TGCGCCAGCAGCTTGGCCGCGGCCACTAGCACAGATACGCAGTATTTT
CDR3: CASSLAAATSTDTQYF

V: TRBV29-1
D: TRBD1
J: TRBJ2-6
size: -
DNA: TGCAGCGTCGGGACAGGGGTAATCCCTGGGGCCAACGTCCTGACTTTC
CDR3: CSVGTGVIPGANVLTF

V: TRBV7-8
D: -
J: TRBJ1-6
size: once
DNA: TGTGCCAGCAGCCCCCTACAGGGTAGGACCCTCCACTTT
CDR3: CASSPLQGRTLHF

V: TRBV6-6
D: -
J: TRBJ2-3
size: -
DNA: TGTGCCAGCTGGGCTCCGGGGGGCAATCCCTCAGATACGCAGTATTTT
CDR3: CASWAPGGNPSDTQYF

V: TRBV7-9
D: -
J: TRBJ2-5
size: -
DNA: TGTGCCAGCAGCTTAGGAGTGAGGGGACTGCAAGAGACCCAGTACTTC
CDR3: CASSLGVRGLQETQYF

V: TRBV10-1
D: -
J: TRBJ1-2
size: -
DNA: TGCGCCAGCAGTCCGGGACAACTATATGGCTACACCTTC
CDR3: CASSPGQLYGYTF

V: TRBV3-1/TRBV3-2
D: -
J: TRBJ1-2
size: -
DNA: TGTGTGCCAGGGGAGGGAGATGGCTACACCTTC
CDR3: CVPGEGDGYTF

V: TRBV2
D: TRBD1
J: TRBJ1-5
size: -
DNA: TGTGCCAGCAGTCCGGGACAGGTCACCGATCAGCCCCAGCATTTT
CDR3: CASSPGQVTDQPQHF

V: TRBV6-6
D: TRBD1
J: TRBJ2-2
size: -
DNA: TGTGCCAGCAGTTACGGGCAGGGGGCGAACACCGGGGAGCTGTTTTTT
CDR3: CASSYGQGANTGELFF

V: TRBV27
D: -
J: TRBJ1-5
size: -
DNA: TGTGCCAGCAGTTTTGGTTTAGGAGGCGGCAATCAGCCCCAGCATTTT
CDR3: CASSFGLGGGNQPQHF

V: TRBV6-1
D: -
J: TRBJ1-1
size: -
DNA: TGTGCCAGCAGTGATACCGGGAGCCCTGAAGCTTTCTTT
CDR3: CASSDTGSPEAFF

V: TRBV5-5
D: -
J: TRBJ1-2
size: -
DNA: TGTGCCAGCAGGGTAACAGGGACCTATGGCTACACCTTC
CDR3: CASRVTGTYGYTF

V: TRBV11-2
D: TRBD1
J: TRBJ1-5
size: -
DNA: TGTGCCAGCAGCCGAGAGACAGGGGCTGGGCAGCCCCAGCATTTT
CDR3: CASSRETGAGQPQHF

V: TRBV19
D: -
J: TRBJ2-3
size: many
DNA: TGTGCCAGTAGTAACGGGTTAAGCACAGATACGCAGTATTTT
CDR3: CASSNGLSTDTQYF

V: TRBV6-5
D: TRBD2
J: TRBJ2-3
size: -
DNA: TGTGCCAGCAGTTATCGGCGCGGGGGGCGTATGGATACGCAGTATTTT
CDR3: CASSYRRGGRMDTQYF